The 29 T cell receptor beta chains below all came from one sample that was sequenced in a study of OX40 agonist ivuxolimab in advanced cancers. Sequencing used immunoSEQ multiplex PCR; TCRdb keeps in-frame clones, though not all of them. The table records roughly 45,000 clones, approximately 80% of them present only once. The sample consisted of CD4+ or CD8+ T cells sorted from blood, taken in a trial of the OX40 agonist ivuxolimab. The receptors originated from an adult with an advanced solid tumor such as melanoma, head and neck, liver or kidney cancer.

This chain uses TRBV19 with TRBJ2-1; D gene ambiguous. Germline CDR1 and CDR2: LNHDA and SQIVND (reference sequence). The V gene lost 3 bases and the J gene lost 2 bases, with 11 bases spanning the gap. The CDR3 covers 15 residues. CDR3 amino acids: CASSMNGFTYNEQFF. In DNA, the CDR3 is TGTGCCAGTAGTATGAACGGGTTCACCTACAATGAGCAGTTCTTC.

This clone was found once. The gene calls are TRBV28 and TRBJ1-1; maybe TRBD1 (5 bases). Germline CDR1 reads MDHEN; CDR2 reads SYDVKM. The CDR3 contains 13 residues. Trimming left V 2 bases short and J 4 bases short, with 8 bases between. For the CDR3, the DNA is TGTGCCAGCAGTTTAGGGGGAGGCACTGAAGCTTTCTTT. Its protein is CASSLGGGTEAFF.

The chain joins TRBV2 to TRBJ1-4, with a tentative D call TRBD1 (5 bases). The V and J ends lost 3 bases and 4 bases respectively, with 18 bases between them. The germline V gene has CDR1 SNHLY and CDR2 FYNNEI. The CDR3 extends over 17 amino acids. The CDR3 region is CASSDTNWGTDNEKLFF. CDR3 DNA: TGTGCCAGCAGTGATACCAACTGGGGGACGGATAATGAAAAACTGTTTTTT.

This sequence joins TRBV7-6 and TRBJ2-3; weak D call: TRBD1 (5 bases). Trimming left V 5 bases short and J 7 bases short, with 10 bases between. CDR3 length equals 12 residues. The germline V gene encodes CDR1 SGHVS and CDR2 FNYEAQ. CDR3 DNA: TGTGCCAGCAGCACAGGCGGATATACGCAGTATTTT. It translates to CASSTGGYTQYF.

Written as DNA, the CDR3 is TGTGCCAGCAGCCAAGAGGCCATAGGGTCTGGGGCCAACGTCCTGACTTTC. It codes for CASSQEAIGSGANVLTF. The gene calls are TRBV4-2 and TRBJ2-6; D is undetermined. With 0 bases removed from V and 1 base from J, the gap between germline ends came to 10 bases. CDR3 size: 17 residues. The V gene's germline CDR1 is LGHNA and CDR2 YNFKEQ.

A word on this clone: At the DNA level, this CDR3 is encoded by other sequences in the same sample as well. The V call is TRBV7-8, the J call TRBJ1-1; unclear D gene. Trimming took 0 bases from V and 4 from J, leaving 6 bases between them. Germline CDR1 reads SGHVS; CDR2 reads FQNEAQ. This CDR3 comprises 13 residues. The CDR3 DNA reads TGTGCCAGCAGCTTAGCCCAAGGCACTGAAGCTTTCTTT. Translating it yields CASSLAQGTEAFF.

This chain joins TRBV7-2 and TRBJ2-1; D is perhaps TRBD1 (6 bases). Germline V lookup: CDR1 SGHTA, CDR2 FQGNSA. The germline V and J ends were trimmed by 3 bases and 8 bases, with 14 bases remaining between them. The CDR3 spans 14 residues. The CDR3 loop reads CASSLTPGAHEQFF. DNA for the CDR3: TGTGCCAGCAGCTTGACCCCAGGGGCCCATGAGCAGTTCTTC. Complete variable domain (other parts from reference TRBV7-2 and TRBJ2-1): GAGVSQSPSNKVTEKGKDVELRCDPISGHTALYWYRQSLGQGLEFLIYFQGNSAPDKSGLPSDRFSAERTGGSVSTLTIQRTQQEDSAVYLCASSLTPGAHEQFFGPGTRLTVL.

The gene calls are TRBV13 and TRBJ2-5; TRBD1 aligns across 10 bases. The assigned J gene may be wrong: the sequence end matches TRBJ2-7 better. The germline CDR1 and CDR2 sequences are PRHDT and FYEKMQ (reference sequence). The CDR3 length is 15 residues. CDR3 sequence (DNA): TGTGCCAGCAGCTCCTCCGGGACAGGGGACCACGAGCAGTACTTC. Translation gives CASSSSGTGDHEQYF.

This chain connects TRBV19 to TRBJ2-1; tentatively, D is TRBD1 (6 bases). The germline V gene has CDR1 LNHDA and CDR2 SQIVND (reference sequence). CDR3 size: 13 residues. V was cut by 4 bases and J by 4 bases, with 8 bases left in between. The CDR3 nucleotides read TGTGCCAGTAGTACGGACAGTTACAATGAGCAGTTCTTC. Translation: CASSTDSYNEQFF.

V is TRBV6-6 and J is TRBJ1-1; D uncertain. V dropped 6 bases and J dropped 1 base, with 12 bases sitting between them. Germline CDR1 and CDR2: MNHNY and SVGAGI (reference sequence). CDR3 length equals 14 residues. CDR3 region: CASSPGPGNTEAFF. CDR3 nucleotides: TGTGCCAGCAGCCCTGGCCCAGGGAACACTGAAGCTTTCTTT.

This rearrangement joins TRBV7-9 to TRBJ2-2; D ambiguous. The CDR3 covers 15 residues. CDR1 SEHNR and CDR2 FQNEAQ come from the germline V gene (reference sequence). Between the trimmed V and J ends, which lost 3 bases and 1 base, there was a span of 9 bases. The CDR3 nucleotides read TGTGCCAGCAGCTTCATCGACCTGAACACCGGGGAGCTGTTTTTT. Translation: CASSFIDLNTGELFF.

This sequence joins TRBV19 and TRBJ1-2; D is unclear. With 7 bases removed from V and 7 bases from J, the gap between germline ends came to 10 bases. The CDR3 has 11 residues. Germline CDR1 is LNHDA and CDR2 is SQIVND (reference sequence). The CDR3 DNA sequence: TGTGCCAGTAAGGGCGGTCCTGGCTACACCTTC. This encodes CASKGGPGYTF. Full variable domain (remainder filled in from reference TRBV19 and TRBJ1-2): DGGITQSPKYLFRKEGQNVTLSCEQNLNHDAMYWYRQDPGQGLRLIYYSQIVNDFQKGDIAEGYSVSREKKESFPLTVTSAQKNPTAFYLCASKGGPGYTFGSGTRLTVV.

This clone was counted only a few times. V and J are TRBV4-3 and TRBJ1-1; 11 bases line up with TRBD1. Germline V gives CDR1 LGHNA, CDR2 YSLEER. Losses at the gene ends were 0 bases for V and 4 bases for J; bases not matched to a gene: 4. The CDR3 spans 16 residues. CDR3 sequence: CASSQEAGTGGTEAFF. Here the CDR3 DNA reads TGCGCCAGCAGCCAAGAAGCCGGGACAGGGGGCACTGAAGCTTTCTTT.

The rearrangement uses TRBV4-3 and TRBJ2-3, with TRBD2 matching over 9 bases. The CDR3 has 17 amino acids. Germline V gives CDR1 LGHNA, CDR2 YSLEER. Trimming removed 0 bases from V and 3 bases from J; junction bases left unmatched: 7. Here the CDR3 DNA reads TGCGCCAGCAGCCAAGATATAGCGGGGGAAGGGACAGATACGCAGTATTTT. It codes for CASSQDIAGEGTDTQYF.

Only a few counts were recorded for this clone. The gene calls are TRBV5-1 and TRBJ1-1, with 7 positions matching TRBD1. The CDR3 contains 14 residues. Germline CDR1 and CDR2: SGHRS and YFSETQ. Losses at the gene ends were 3 bases for V and 1 base for J; bases not matched to a gene: 3. The CDR3 here is CASSWGTENTEAFF. The CDR3 DNA follows: TGCGCCAGCAGCTGGGGGACAGAGAACACTGAAGCTTTCTTT.

This chain connects TRBV19 to TRBJ2-1; no reliable D call. This CDR3 spans 14 amino acids. CDR1 and CDR2 (germline): LNHDA, SQIVND (reference sequence). Trimming left V 5 bases short and J 0 bases short, with 8 bases between. CDR3 bases: TGTGCCAGTAGTGTCTCAAGCTCCTACAATGAGCAGTTCTTC. Protein product: CASSVSSSYNEQFF. The full variable domain, completed using reference TRBV19 and TRBJ2-1, is DGGITQSPKYLFRKEGQNVTLSCEQNLNHDAMYWYRQDPGQGLRLIYYSQIVNDFQKGDIAEGYSVSREKKESFPLTVTSAQKNPTAFYLCASSVSSSYNEQFFGPGTRLTVL.

About this clone itself: A far more abundant clone sits one base away, making this likely a read error. The chain has TRBV29-1 and TRBJ1-4; 10 bases match TRBD1. V shed 6 bases and J 1 base; nucleotides not matched to a gene: 2. This CDR3 comprises 14 residues. From germline, CDR1 is SQVTM and CDR2 ANQGSEA. In DNA, the CDR3 is TGCAGCGTCGGGACAGGGGAAACTAATGAAAAACTGTTTTTT. Residues: CSVGTGETNEKLFF.

The chain's CDR3 is CASSPVGNEQFF. The CDR3 DNA reads TGCGCCAGCAGCCCCGTTGGGAATGAGCAGTTCTTC. V and J are TRBV5-1 and TRBJ2-1; D is unresolved. This CDR3 spans 12 amino acids. Germline CDR1 is SGHRS and CDR2 is YFSETQ. The V end lost 4 bases, the J end lost 7 bases, and 9 bases lay between the germline ends.

CDR3 region: CASSPNFRSSYNEQFF. In nucleotides, the CDR3 is TGTGCCAGCAGCCCAAACTTTCGAAGCTCCTACAATGAGCAGTTCTTC. The V and J genes are TRBV9 and TRBJ2-1, with D unresolved. Germline-derived CDR1 and CDR2 are SGDLS and YYNGEE. V was shortened by 4 bases and J by 0 bases, with 14 bases between the two germline ends. The CDR3 runs 16 residues.

The chain is built from TRBV11-3 and TRBJ2-1, with a weak D call TRBD2 (5 bases). The CDR3 covers 17 residues. V gave up 5 bases and J gave up 0 bases, with 17 bases separating them. Per germline, CDR1 SGHNT and CDR2 YENEEA. The CDR3 DNA reads as TGTGCCAGCAGCCCCTATGAGCGGCTTAGCTCCTACAATGAGCAGTTCTTC. This codes for CASSPYERLSSYNEQFF.

The chain joins TRBV21-1 to TRBJ1-3. TRBV21-1 is a pseudogene locus. This CDR3 is 17 amino acids long. CDR3 DNA: TGTGCCAGCAGCAAAGAGGTCGAGGGCAGGCTCCGAGACACCATATATTTT. This codes for CASSKEVEGRLRDTIYF.

This chain uses TRBV7-8 with TRBJ1-2; 7 bases are a match to TRBD1. The V gene's germline CDR1 is SGHVS and CDR2 FQNEAQ. The V segment lost 5 bases and the J segment 0 bases; nucleotides outside the gene matches: 6. The length of the CDR3 is 15 residues. The CDR3 bases are TGTGCCAGCAGCCCACGACAGGGAGCTAACTATGGCTACACCTTC. This codes for CASSPRQGANYGYTF.

The V and J genes are TRBV27 and TRBJ2-2; maybe TRBD2 (5 bases). The ends were cut back, 5 bases at V and 8 bases at J, with 15 bases in the middle. This CDR3 is 14 amino acids long. Germline CDR1 reads MNHEY; CDR2 reads SMNVEV (reference sequence). Here the CDR3 reads CASSLGSSAGELFF. Here the CDR3 DNA reads TGTGCCAGCAGTCTAGGGAGTTCGGCTGGGGAGCTGTTTTTT.

The chain combines TRBV10-3 with TRBJ2-6; D call uncertain. This CDR3 has 15 amino acids. The germline V and J ends were trimmed by 3 bases and 0 bases, with 6 bases remaining between them. Per the germline V gene, CDR1 is ENHRY and CDR2 is SYGVKD. CDR3: CAISESDSGANVLTF. The CDR3 DNA reads as TGTGCCATCAGTGAATCGGACTCTGGGGCCAACGTCCTGACTTTC.

Regarding this clone: Other DNA sequences of this sample code for an identical CDR3. The chain joins TRBV11-2 to TRBJ2-1, with D uncertain. The CDR3 runs to 12 residues. The germline CDR1 and CDR2 sequences are SGHAT and FQNNGV. Trimming took off 3 bases at V and 4 bases at J, with 4 bases between the two ends. The CDR3, as DNA: TGTGCCAGCAGCTTGGGTTACAATGAGCAGTTCTTC. This encodes CASSLGYNEQFF.

There are a few counts of this clone. The chain links TRBV19 to TRBJ2-7; TRBD2 might be the D (5 bases). Looked up from germline, CDR1 is LNHDA and CDR2 is SQIVND (reference sequence). Trimming removed 10 bases from V and 1 base from J, with 11 bases in between. The CDR3 spans 12 residues. This CDR3 is CATAGGSYEQYF. CDR3 DNA sequence: TGTGCCACCGCGGGCGGGTCCTACGAGCAGTACTTC.

This chain joins TRBV5-1 and TRBJ2-1; tentatively, D is TRBD1 or TRBD2 (5 bases each). V was clipped by 0 bases and J by 4 bases, with 8 bases between them. The CDR3 has 14 amino acids. Germline CDR1 SGHRS, CDR2 YFSETQ. The CDR3 protein is CASSLVGTYNEQFF. The CDR3 region has the DNA TGCGCCAGCAGCTTGGTAGGGACGTACAATGAGCAGTTCTTC.

The chain joins TRBV11-3 to TRBJ2-7; unclear D gene. V lost 1 base, J lost 3 bases, and 10 bases lay in between. This CDR3 has 14 residues. Per the germline V gene, CDR1 is SGHNT and CDR2 is YENEEA. The CDR3 nucleotides read TGTGCCAGCAGCTTAGCCCCTGGGTACTACGAGCAGTACTTC. Translating gives CASSLAPGYYEQYF.

V usage is TRBV6-1 and J usage is TRBJ1-1; D might be TRBD1 (5 bases). Germline V gives CDR1 MNHNS, CDR2 SASEGT. CDR3 length: 14 amino acids. The ends were cut back, 8 bases at V and 3 bases at J, with 16 bases in the middle. The CDR3: CASWWYGGDTEAFF. In DNA form, the CDR3 reads TGTGCCAGCTGGTGGTACGGAGGGGACACTGAAGCTTTCTTT.